The next 28 T cell receptor beta chains were all read from a single sample in a study of T cells in women clearing cervical HPV infection. Clones were sequenced by immunoSEQ multiplex PCR, and TCRdb holds only the in-frame ones, with some missing. This sample's clone table lists about 30,000 clones. Specimen: blood buffy coat. The receptor source for this set is a woman between 18 and 70 years old with a cervical HPV16 infection that either progressed to CIN3+ or cleared (not recorded which).

Of note for this clone: The read comes to an end 3 residues before the CDR3 does, leaving the germline J gene to fill in the end. The chain links TRBV12-5 to TRBJ2-2; 7 bases align to TRBD1. CDR1 and CDR2 from the germline V gene are LGHNT and FRNRAP. V dropped 2 bases and J dropped 9; count of bases not matched to a gene: 12. The CDR3 sequence is 16 residues long. CDR3 amino acids: CASGLTPDRQRRELFF. Incomplete CDR3 DNA: TGTGCTAGTGGTTTGACCCCGGACAGGCAGCGTAGGGAG.

The CDR3 loop is CASSIRNTDTYTF. The CDR3 bases that were read are TGTGCCAGTAGTATTCGGAACACAGATACC. The rearrangement uses TRBV19 and TRBJ1-2; unclear D gene. The CDR3 is cut off 3 residues early in the read; its end comes from the germline J gene. CDR1 is LNHDA and CDR2 is SQIVND in the germline V gene (reference sequence). There are 13 residues in the CDR3.

Details on this clone: The read finishes 3 residues shy of the CDR3 end, and the germline J gene is used to complete it. The gene calls are TRBV29-1 and TRBJ2-1; TRBD1 aligns across 9 bases. Germline V gene sequence: CDR1 SQVTM, CDR2 ANQGSEA. The CDR3 extends over 14 amino acids. V lost 6 bases and J lost 2; bases outside the gene matches: 5. Partial CDR3 DNA: TGCAGCGTGGCCAACAGGGGGCCCTACAATGAG. Its protein is CSVANRGPYNE. The complete CDR3 reads CSVANRGPYNEQFF.

About this clone itself: The CDR3 extends 3 residues past the end of the read, so its final part is completed from the germline J gene. This rearrangement joins TRBV7-9 to TRBJ2-4; 8 bases match TRBD1. CDR1 is SEHNR and CDR2 is FQNEAQ in the germline V gene (reference sequence). The CDR3 extends over 15 amino acids. The CDR3 loop reads CASSSPGQASYGQYF. Incomplete CDR3 DNA: TGTGCCAGCAGCTCCCCGGGACAGGCTTCCTATGGT. The full variable domain, its missing parts supplied by reference TRBV7-9 and TRBJ2-4, is DTGVSQNPRHKITKRGQNVTFRCDPISEHNRLYWYRQTLGQGPEFLTYFQNEAQLEKSRLLSDRFSAERPKGSFSTLEIQRTEQGDSAMYLCASSSPGQASYGQYFGAGTRLSVL.

On this clone: The read is 3 residues too short to cover the CDR3 end, so that end is filled in from the germline J gene. The chain employs TRBV19 and TRBJ2-5, with a weak D call TRBD2 (6 bases). CDR1 and CDR2 (germline): LNHDA, SQIVND (reference sequence). V was shortened by 5 bases and J by 0 bases, with 10 bases between the two germline ends. The CDR3 is 14 residues long. CDR3 residues: CASSPGLYQETQYF. The sequenced part of the CDR3 DNA is TGTGCCAGTAGTCCCGGACTATACCAAGAGACC.

Comment on this clone: Sequencing ends 3 residues short of the CDR3 end; the germline J gene provides the rest. The chain couples TRBV6-1 to TRBJ1-1, with a weak D call TRBD1 (5 bases). The CDR3 extends over 12 amino acids. Germline lookup yields CDR1 MNHNS and CDR2 SASEGT. CDR3 region: CASSAGPTGAFF. The CDR3 DNA, read in part, is TGTGCCAGCAGTGCAGGGCCGACTGGG.

Note on this clone: The sequenced fragment ends 3 residues before the CDR3 boundary, so the rest is inferred from the germline J gene. The V call is TRBV24-1, the J call TRBJ2-3, with TRBD1 matching over 7 bases. Trimming took 10 bases from V and 2 from J; bases not matched to a gene: 11. Germline V lookup: CDR1 KGHDR, CDR2 SFDVKD. This CDR3 is built from 15 residues. Partial CDR3 DNA: TGTGCCACGCAACGTTCGGGACAGCCCACAGATACG. Translating it yields CATQRSGQPTDT. The entire CDR3 reads CATQRSGQPTDTQYF.

About this clone itself: Sequencing ends 3 residues short of the CDR3 end; the germline J gene provides the rest. The chain joins TRBV5-1 to TRBJ2-3, with D maybe TRBD1 (6 bases). Germline CDR1 SGHRS, CDR2 YFSETQ. Trimming removed 0 bases at V and 3 bases at J, with 14 bases between. CDR3 length equals 16 residues. This chain's CDR3 is CASSLEQGFGTDTQYF. The sequenced CDR3 bases are TGCGCCAGCAGCTTGGAACAGGGATTCGGAACAGATACG.

To note about this clone: With the read ending 3 residues before the CDR3 end, the germline J gene is used to fill in that end. The rearrangement links TRBV30 to TRBJ2-1; TRBD2 matches 9 bases. V was clipped by 3 bases and J by 9 bases; unmatched bases: 12. This CDR3 spans 15 amino acids. Germline assignment: CDR1 GTSNPN and CDR2 SVGIG (reference sequence). The CDR3 here is CAWSHQAGGPPEQFF. Incomplete CDR3 DNA: TGTGCCTGGAGCCACCAAGCGGGAGGCCCCCCTGAG.

Notes on this clone: The read halts 3 residues ahead of the CDR3 end, with the missing end drawn from the germline J gene. The chain links TRBV6-2 or TRBV6-3 to TRBJ1-2; D is unclear. CDR1 MNHEY and CDR2 SVGEGT come from the germline V gene. V dropped 4 bases and J dropped 4 bases, with 13 bases sitting between them. CDR3 length: 14 residues. CDR3 sequence: CASSSIISGYGYTF. The covered CDR3 bases are TGTGCCAGCAGTTCAATAATATCAGGCTATGGC.

The CDR3 sequence is CATRPGTEAFF. The part of the CDR3 DNA that was read is TGTGCCACCCGTCCCGGTACTGAA. This rearrangement joins TRBV13 to TRBJ1-1; no clear D. The CDR3 is cut off 3 residues early in the read; its end comes from the germline J gene. Trimming removed 10 bases from V and 5 bases from J, with 11 bases in between. Germline CDR1 is PRHDT and CDR2 is FYEKMQ (reference sequence). This CDR3 is built from 11 residues.

A word on this clone: From the germline J gene comes the end of the CDR3, since the read stops 3 residues before it. The rearrangement links TRBV5-4 to TRBJ2-1, with D perhaps being TRBD1 or TRBD2 (5 bases each). CDR3 size: 16 residues. Germline loops: CDR1 SGHNT, CDR2 YYREEE (reference sequence). V lost 6 bases to trimming and J lost 4 bases, with 20 bases between them. Partial CDR3 DNA: TGTGCCAGCAAGAGAGGTGAGGGGCCTCAGTACAATGAG. It yields the protein CASKRGEGPQYNE. The entire CDR3 sequence reads CASKRGEGPQYNEQFF.

A word on this clone: The missing CDR3 end, 3 residues past where the read stops, is filled in from the germline J gene. The chain joins TRBV19 to TRBJ1-2, with TRBD1 identical over 12 bases. The CDR3 consists of 15 residues. CDR1 and CDR2 from the germline V gene are LNHDA and SQIVND (reference sequence). The CDR3 bases that were read are TGTGCCAGTAGTCCCGGGACAGGGGGCACCTACGAC. It translates to CASSPGTGGTYD. The full-length CDR3 reads as CASSPGTGGTYDYTF.

Details on this clone: The CDR3 goes on 3 residues after the read ends, and that part is filled in from the germline J gene. The chain uses TRBV5-5 and TRBJ2-1; 10 bases map to TRBD2. CDR1 and CDR2 (germline): SGHKS, YYEKEE (reference sequence). This CDR3 has 14 amino acids. V lost 7 bases, J lost 5 bases, and 6 bases stayed unmatched. CDR3 bases read: TGTGCCAGCGCCCGGACTAGCGGAAACAATGAG. This translates into CASARTSGNNE. The entire CDR3 protein is CASARTSGNNEQFF.

Note on this clone: Coverage ceases 3 residues before the CDR3 finishes, and the germline J gene fills in the end. The V gene is TRBV12-3 or TRBV12-4, the J gene TRBJ1-1; 7 bases are shared with TRBD1. J lost 4 bases, V lost 4 bases, and 3 bases had no gene match. The CDR3 extends over 13 amino acids. CDR3 bases read: TGTGCCAGCAGTTATAGGGGGCTCACTGAA. Translating it yields CASSYRGLTE. The full CDR3 reads CASSYRGLTEAFF.

A remark on this clone: The read falls 3 residues short of the CDR3 end, and the missing part is taken from the germline J gene. The rearrangement uses TRBV2 and TRBJ2-7; 7 bases align to TRBD1. Germline V CDR1 and CDR2: SNHLY, FYNNEI. With V trimmed by 4 bases and J by 4 bases, 10 bases remained unmatched. The CDR3 is 15 amino acids. The CDR3 sequence: CASSGPGQTPYEQYF. The CDR3 bases that were read are TGTGCCAGCAGTGGACCGGGACAGACCCCATACGAG.

A note on this clone: The read is 3 residues too short to cover the CDR3 end, so that end is filled in from the germline J gene. The chain carries TRBV5-1 and TRBJ2-3, with 12 bases identical to TRBD2. The ends lost 4 bases at V and 4 bases at J; junction bases unmatched: 4. The CDR3 is 15 amino acids. CDR1 and CDR2 (germline): SGHRS, YFSETQ. Partial CDR3 DNA: TGCGCCAGCAGCCCGACTAGCGGGAGTTCAGATACG. Amino acid sequence: CASSPTSGSSDT. The CDR3 in full is CASSPTSGSSDTQYF. The entire variable domain, with the rest obtained from reference TRBV5-1 and TRBJ2-3, is as follows: KAGVTQTPRYLIKTRGQQVTLSCSPISGHRSVSWYQQTPGQGLQFLFEYFSETQRNKGNFPGRFSGRQFSNSRSEMNVSTLELGDSALYLCASSPTSGSSDTQYFGPGTRLTVL.

On this clone itself: The CDR3 end lies 3 residues beyond the end of the read and is filled in from the germline J gene. The chain recombines TRBV7-9 with TRBJ1-4; 7 nucleotides line up with TRBD1. With V trimmed by 4 bases and J by 8 bases, 4 bases remained unmatched. CDR1 is SEHNR and CDR2 is FQNEAQ in the germline V gene (reference sequence). This CDR3 contains 13 residues. The DNA read from the CDR3 is TGTGCCAGCAGCTCCGACAGGGAGGAAAAA. Residues: CASSSDREEK. The full CDR3 protein is CASSSDREEKLFF.

As regards this clone: The CDR3 goes on 3 residues after the read ends, and that part is filled in from the germline J gene. This chain links TRBV4-1 with TRBJ2-1; TRBD2 matches 8 bases. Trimming cost V 0 bases and J 5 bases; bases outside gene matches: 3. The germline gives CDR1 MGHRA, CDR2 YSYEKL. There are 15 residues in the CDR3. CDR3 sequence reads: CASSQESGGDNEQFF. Partial CDR3 DNA: TGCGCCAGCAGCCAAGAGAGCGGGGGTGACAATGAG.

Points on this clone: The observed sequence ends 3 residues before the CDR3 terminus, with the missing tail filled in from the germline J gene. J is TRBJ2-7 and V is TRBV27, with D tentatively TRBD1 (6 bases). CDR3 length: 14 amino acids. Germline V gives CDR1 MNHEY, CDR2 SMNVEV (reference sequence). V was trimmed by 4 bases and J by 1 base, leaving 11 bases between them. The CDR3 here is CASSSEQGSYEQYF. The sequenced part of the CDR3 DNA is TGTGCCAGCAGTTCTGAGCAGGGGTCCTACGAG.

For this clone: The CDR3 end lies 3 residues beyond the end of the read and is filled in from the germline J gene. This rearrangement joins TRBV19 to TRBJ2-2; TRBD1 might be the D (6 bases). Looked up from germline, CDR1 is LNHDA and CDR2 is SQIVND (reference sequence). Trimming removed 7 bases from V and 2 bases from J, with 11 bases in between. This CDR3 has 14 residues. The DNA read from the CDR3 is TGTGCCAGTAATCTACAGGGTAACACCGGGGAG. Amino acids: CASNLQGNTGE. The entire CDR3 sequence reads CASNLQGNTGELFF.

A note on this clone: The read ends 3 residues early relative to the CDR3; the germline J gene fills the gap. The genes are TRBV20-1 and TRBJ2-7; 7 bases match TRBD1. Germline CDR1 is DFQATT and CDR2 is SNEGSKA (reference sequence). Trimming took 5 bases from V and 0 from J; bases not matched to a gene: 7. The CDR3 has 14 amino acids. CDR3 bases read: TGCAGTGCTGGCCGGGACAGTTTCTCCTACGAG. Residues: CSAGRDSFSYE. The CDR3, in full, reads CSAGRDSFSYEQYF.

Regarding this clone: The read halts 3 residues ahead of the CDR3 end, with the missing end drawn from the germline J gene. The J gene is TRBJ1-1, the V gene TRBV19, with D hard to call. Germline CDR1 reads LNHDA; CDR2 reads SQIVND (reference sequence). This CDR3 is 14 amino acids long. The CDR3 is CASSIVGQKETAFF. The CDR3 DNA, read in part, is TGTGCCAGTAGTATAGTAGGGCAGAAAGAGACA. The whole variable domain, filled in from reference TRBV19 and TRBJ1-1, reads DGGITQSPKYLFRKEGQNVTLSCEQNLNHDAMYWYRQDPGQGLRLIYYSQIVNDFQKGDIAEGYSVSREKKESFPLTVTSAQKNPTAFYLCASSIVGQKETAFFGQGTRLTVV.

Notes on this clone: From the germline J gene comes the end of the CDR3, since the read stops 3 residues before it. This chain uses TRBV20-1 with TRBJ1-1; perhaps TRBD1 as D (6 bases). V lost 4 bases and J lost 5, with 11 bases in between. This CDR3 comprises 12 residues. The germline gives CDR1 DFQATT, CDR2 SNEGSKA (reference sequence). The CDR3 bases that were read are TGCAGTGCTACCGCAGGGGTAACTGAA. As protein: CSATAGVTE. From start to end, the CDR3 is CSATAGVTEAFF.

Worth noting for this clone: The CDR3 is cut off 3 residues early in the read; its end comes from the germline J gene. V usage is TRBV20-1 and J usage is TRBJ2-3; 7 bases map to TRBD1. CDR1 is DFQATT and CDR2 is SNEGSKA in the germline V gene (reference sequence). V trimming: 5 bases; J trimming: 1 base; junction bases outside the gene matches: 6. The CDR3 runs to 14 residues. The part of the CDR3 DNA that was read is TGCAGTGCTGTAGGGGGCGCGGGCACAGATACG. It is translated as CSAVGGAGTDT. Given in full, the CDR3 is CSAVGGAGTDTQYF.

Comment on this clone: The CDR3 extends 3 residues past the end of the read, so its final part is completed from the germline J gene. This rearrangement joins TRBV5-6 to TRBJ1-2; D uncertain. Per the germline V gene, CDR1 is SGHDT and CDR2 is YYEEEE. The CDR3 has 13 amino acids. V lost 4 bases and J 2 bases, leaving 9 bases between the germline ends. The sequenced CDR3 bases are TGTGCCAGCAGCCTCCCGGGGAACTATGGC. Translating it yields CASSLPGNYG. In full, the CDR3 reads CASSLPGNYGYTF.

A note on this clone: An end of the junction differs from the germline gene, which may be a read error. The observed sequence ends 3 residues before the CDR3 terminus, with the missing tail filled in from the germline J gene. Other nucleotide sequences in the sample specify the same CDR3. The chain combines TRBV10-3 with TRBJ1-3; D is perhaps TRBD1 (6 bases). This CDR3 spans 16 amino acids. From germline, CDR1 is ENHRY and CDR2 SYGVKD. The chain's CDR3 is CAIKGVRGAQGNTIYF. The sequenced part of the CDR3 DNA is TGTGCCATCAAGGGTGTACGGGGGGCGCAGGGAAACACA.

With respect to this clone: The missing CDR3 end, 3 residues past where the read stops, is filled in from the germline J gene. V gene TRBV6-4 combines with J gene TRBJ2-3; maybe TRBD2 (6 bases). Per germline, CDR1 MRHNA and CDR2 SNTAGT. The CDR3 has 13 amino acids. V was pared by 5 bases and J by 3 bases, with 9 bases between. The CDR3 bases that were read are TGTGCCAGCAGTAGCGGGCGAACAGATACG. Protein: CASSSGRTDT. The full CDR3 is CASSSGRTDTQYF.